Below are 20 T cell receptor beta chains sequenced from a single sample in a study of blood T cells in healthy people across ages. A sample-barcoded 5' primer and a J-beta primer mix were used in a second PCR of about 7 to 12 cycles. TCRdb processed the 5' RACE reads anew with MiXCR; each CDR3 protein has one entry. The data contain about 720,000 distinct CDR3 sequences, approximately 25% of them singletons. Another study also made use of these data, one on T cells of mothers and their children.

Material: blood. The receptors were sampled from a boy younger than 18 in good health.

Comment on this clonotype: At one end, the junction sequence differs from germline, possibly due to a read error. V gene TRBV7-2 combines with J gene TRBJ1-4; 7 bases match TRBD1. Germline CDR1 is SGHTA and CDR2 is FQGNSA. CDR3 length: 14 amino acids. The CDR3 reads CASTPGTEYEQLFF. The DNA of the CDR3 is TGTGCCAGCACCCCCGGGACAGAATATGAACAACTGTTTTTT.

A few counts support this clonotype. J is TRBJ1-1 and V is TRBV7-9; D is unclear. The length of the CDR3 is 13 residues. From germline, CDR1 is SEHNR and CDR2 FQNEAQ (reference sequence). The V gene lost 4 bases and the J gene lost 5 bases, with 11 bases spanning the gap. The CDR3 coding sequence is TGTGCCAGCAGCTCATCAGCGGCGACTGAAGCTTTCTTT. This encodes CASSSSAATEAFF.

This chain connects TRBV6-4 to TRBJ1-4, with 8 bases fitting TRBD1. The junction had 3 bases not matched to a gene; V was cut back by 4 bases and J by 8 bases. Germline V lookup: CDR1 MRHNA, CDR2 SNTAGT. The CDR3 consists of 13 residues. CDR3: CASSADRGEKLFF. In nucleotides, the CDR3 is TGTGCCAGCAGTGCAGACAGGGGCGAAAAACTGTTTTTT.

The V call is TRBV7-8, the J call TRBJ1-4; D uncertain. Trimming removed 1 base at V and 5 bases at J, with 8 bases between. Germline CDR1 and CDR2: SGHVS and FQNEAQ. The CDR3 has 14 amino acids. The CDR3 coding sequence is TGTGCCAGCAGCTTAGACCTTGCGAATGAAAAACTGTTTTTT. Amino acid sequence: CASSLDLANEKLFF.

This rearrangement joins TRBV29-1 to TRBJ2-5; 8 bases fit TRBD1. The V segment lost 8 bases and the J segment 0 bases; nucleotides outside the gene matches: 2. Per the germline V gene, CDR1 is SQVTM and CDR2 is ANQGSEA. This CDR3 contains 12 residues. CDR3 loop: CSSRGHQETQYF. The DNA for the CDR3 is TGCAGCTCCAGGGGGCACCAAGAGACCCAGTACTTC.

The J gene is TRBJ2-7, the V gene TRBV28; D gene uncertain. Germline assignment: CDR1 MDHEN and CDR2 SYDVKM. Trimming pared 8 bases from V and 3 bases from J, leaving 11 bases between. The CDR3 runs 12 residues. The CDR3 sequence is CASSAPVYEQYF. DNA of the CDR3: TGTGCCAGCTCTGCGCCCGTCTACGAGCAGTACTTC.

The chain links TRBV20-1 to TRBJ2-1, with 8 positions matching TRBD2. Trimming removed 3 bases from V and 0 bases from J; junction bases left unmatched: 13. This CDR3 contains 18 residues. Germline V gene data show CDR1 as DFQATT and CDR2 as SNEGSKA (reference sequence). The CDR3 spells CSARGRETSVSSYNEQFF. The CDR3 DNA sequence: TGCAGTGCTAGGGGTCGGGAGACTAGCGTTAGCTCCTACAATGAGCAGTTCTTC.

This clonotype was counted only a few times. The chain recombines TRBV20-1 with TRBJ2-5; 9 positions agree with TRBD2. Germline V CDR1 and CDR2: DFQATT, SNEGSKA (reference sequence). The CDR3 runs 13 residues. The V gene end was trimmed by 5 bases and the J gene end by 4 bases; junction bases not matched to a gene: 5. CDR3 protein: CSARLAAGETQYF. Here the CDR3 DNA reads TGCAGTGCTCGACTAGCGGCGGGAGAGACCCAGTACTTC.

The chain recombines TRBV29-1 with TRBJ1-2, with 10 positions matching TRBD1. The CDR3 covers 13 residues. The junction had 6 bases not matched to a gene; V was cut back by 3 bases and J by 8 bases. CDR1 and CDR2 (germline): SQVTM, ANQGSEA. Here the CDR3 reads CSVDLGQGSGYTF. Here the CDR3 DNA reads TGCAGCGTTGACCTGGGACAGGGGAGCGGCTACACCTTC.

The gene calls are TRBV7-2 and TRBJ2-1; 9 bases agree with TRBD2. V lost 0 bases to trimming and J lost 8 bases; unmatched junction nucleotides: 8. CDR3 length: 16 residues. The germline V gene encodes CDR1 SGHTA and CDR2 FQGNSA. The CDR3 is CASSLAPRGRAYEQFF. The CDR3 DNA is TGTGCCAGCAGCTTAGCTCCTCGCGGGAGGGCGTATGAGCAGTTCTTC.

In its sample, this clonotype was seen a few times. One end of the junction is discordant with germline, which a read error may explain. CDR3 sequence (DNA): TGTGCCATCGGTGAGGGAACTGGGGCCAACGTCCTGACTTTC. Translation gives CAIGEGTGANVLTF. The V gene is TRBV10-3, the J gene TRBJ2-6; the D gene is possibly TRBD2 (5 bases). This CDR3 spans 14 amino acids. Germline assignment: CDR1 ENHRY and CDR2 SYGVKD.

V gene TRBV6-5 combines with J gene TRBJ1-6; weak D call: TRBD1 (5 bases). V shed 1 base and J shed 9 bases, with 16 bases lying between them. The CDR3 covers 16 residues. The germline V gene encodes CDR1 MNHEY and CDR2 SVGAGI. CDR3 nucleotides: TGTGCCAGCAGTTACTATGGACTGGGGCAGGGTTCACCCCTCCACTTT. Translating it yields CASSYYGLGQGSPLHF.

There are a few counts of this clonotype. The CDR3 DNA reads TGCAGCGTTACGGCCTTTGACAACGAGCAGTACTTC. Protein: CSVTAFDNEQYF. This sequence joins TRBV29-1 and TRBJ2-7, with unresolved D. The V gene lost 5 bases and the J gene lost 5 bases, with 13 bases spanning the gap. The CDR3 spans 12 residues. The germline gives CDR1 SQVTM, CDR2 ANQGSEA.

The table lists this clonotype with a few counts. This sequence joins TRBV7-9 and TRBJ2-2; a possible D gene is TRBD2 (6 bases). This CDR3 spans 15 amino acids. The ends were cut back, 4 bases at V and 5 bases at J, with 14 bases in the middle. Germline V lookup: CDR1 SEHNR, CDR2 FQNEAQ (reference sequence). The CDR3 DNA reads as TGTGCCAGCAGCTCCCGACCCCGGGGGACCGGGGAGCTGTTTTTT. Translating it yields CASSSRPRGTGELFF.

The sample holds a few counts of this clonotype. The junction and the germline gene differ at one end; a read error may be behind it. The rearrangement uses TRBV5-1 and TRBJ2-2; TRBD2 is a possible D gene (6 bases). This CDR3 comprises 14 residues. Germline values: CDR1 SGHRS, CDR2 YFSETQ. CDR3 amino acids: CASSLAGAGGEPFF. In DNA form, the CDR3 reads TGCGCCAGCAGCTTGGCCGGTGCAGGAGGGGAGCCGTTTTTT. The whole variable domain, remainder taken from reference TRBV5-1 and TRBJ2-2, is KAGVTQTPRYLIKTRGQQVTLSCSPISGHRSVSWYQQTPGQGLQFLFEYFSETQRNKGNFPGRFSGRQFSNSRSEMNVSTLELGDSALYLCASSLAGAGGEPFFGEGSRLTVL.

This clonotype was observed a handful of times. The rearrangement joins TRBV7-9 to TRBJ2-5; a possible D gene is TRBD2 (5 bases). CDR3 length: 15 amino acids. Germline V gene lookup returns CDR1 SEHNR and CDR2 FQNEAQ (reference sequence). Trimming stripped 2 bases from V and 3 bases from J, with 13 bases between. The CDR3, as DNA: TGTGCCAGCAGCTTATTTTTAAAAGCGGAAGAGACCCAGTACTTC. It yields the protein CASSLFLKAEETQYF.

This chain connects TRBV15 to TRBJ1-2; D not resolved. The CDR3 loop spans 14 amino acids. Germline V gives CDR1 LNHNV, CDR2 YYDKDF (reference sequence). The V end was cut by 0 bases, the J end by 7 bases, with 12 bases between. CDR3 bases: TGTGCCACCAGCAGAGATAAGGGTAGTGGTGGCTACACCTTC. It translates to CATSRDKGSGGYTF. Full variable domain (missing parts from reference TRBV15 and TRBJ1-2): DAMVIQNPRYQVTQFGKPVTLSCSQTLNHNVMYWYQQKSSQAPKLLFHYYDKDFNNEADTPDNFQSRRPNTSFCFLDIRSPGLGDTAMYLCATSRDKGSGGYTFGSGTRLTVV.

The J gene is TRBJ2-7, the V gene TRBV19; perhaps TRBD2 as D (7 bases). Germline V lookup: CDR1 LNHDA, CDR2 SQIVND (reference sequence). V lost 5 bases to trimming and J lost 0 bases, with 11 bases between them. This CDR3 region has 14 residues. CDR3 protein: CASSWGGASYEQYF. Here the CDR3 DNA reads TGTGCCAGTAGTTGGGGGGGCGCCTCCTACGAGCAGTACTTC.

A few counts support this clonotype. CDR3 sequence reads: CASKTGLAGQETQYF. DNA for the CDR3: TGTGCCAGCAAGACGGGACTAGCGGGCCAAGAGACCCAGTACTTC. The V call is TRBV2, the J call TRBJ2-5; 12 nucleotides line up with TRBD2. Germline assignment: CDR1 SNHLY and CDR2 FYNNEI. Trimming cost V 7 bases and J 1 base; bases outside gene matches: 4. CDR3 length: 15 amino acids.

The V and J genes are TRBV5-6 and TRBJ1-5; D unresolved. Trimming stripped 2 bases from V and 1 base from J, with 7 bases between. Germline assignment: CDR1 SGHDT and CDR2 YYEEEE. The CDR3 length is 14 residues. CDR3 nucleotide sequence: TGTGCCAGCAGCTTCTTTGCGAGCAATCAGCCCCAGCATTTT. Protein product: CASSFFASNQPQHF.